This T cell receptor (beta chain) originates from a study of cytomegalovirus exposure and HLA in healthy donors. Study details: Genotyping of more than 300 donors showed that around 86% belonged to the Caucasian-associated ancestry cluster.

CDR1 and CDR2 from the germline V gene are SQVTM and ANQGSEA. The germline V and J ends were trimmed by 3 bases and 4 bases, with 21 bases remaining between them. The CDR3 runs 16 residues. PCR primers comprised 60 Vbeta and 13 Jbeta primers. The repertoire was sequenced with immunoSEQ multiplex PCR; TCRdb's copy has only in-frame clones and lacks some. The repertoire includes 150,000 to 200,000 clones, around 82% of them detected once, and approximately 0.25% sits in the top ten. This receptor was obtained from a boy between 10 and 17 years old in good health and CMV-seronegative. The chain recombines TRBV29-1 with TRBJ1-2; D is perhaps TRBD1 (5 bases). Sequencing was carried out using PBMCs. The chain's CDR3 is CSVEVVGLDKSYGYTF. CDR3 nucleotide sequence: TGCAGCGTTGAGGTAGTGGGGTTGGACAAGAGCTATGGCTACACCTTC.